This T cell receptor (beta chain) was retrieved from a study of cytomegalovirus exposure and HLA in healthy donors. General study findings and limits: CMV antigen specificity of a few CMV-associated chains was confirmed in vitro. From TCR beta sequences, most subjects' HLA-A and HLA-B alleles were reportedly predicted accurately. Available immune exposure information covered CMV serostatus only.

Comment on this clone: Its antigen is currently unknown.

PCR amplification relied on 60 Vbeta primers (plus 13 Jbeta primers). Clones were sequenced by immunoSEQ multiplex PCR, and TCRdb holds only the in-frame ones, with some missing. The profile shows approximately 100,000 clones, 65% to 75% of them singletons. The sequencing sample was made of PBMCs. This TCR was recovered from a woman between 18 and 29 years old in good health and CMV-seropositive.

The CDR3 DNA reads as TGTGCCAGCAGTCCTACTAGCGTCGAGGAGCTGTTTTTT. This codes for CASSPTSVEELFF. V and J are TRBV27 and TRBJ2-2; 7 bases are shared with TRBD2. The CDR3 consists of 13 residues. Germline assignment: CDR1 MNHEY and CDR2 SMNVEV (reference sequence). The J segment lost 10 bases and the V segment lost 5 bases, leaving 7 bases of the junction unmatched.